The present TCR beta chain was sequenced within a study of CD8 T cells in ankylosing spondylitis. TCR beta libraries were made by quantitative 5'-RACE with molecular barcodes. TCRdb independently ran MiXCR on the 5' RACE reads; one entry per CDR3 protein. The table lists around 540,000 distinct CDR3 sequences, about 13% of them singletons. Study-wide results and caveats: Disease-linked clones reportedly concentrated significantly in matched ankylosing spondylitis synovial fluid. Roughly eight highly homologous variants made up a TCR beta motif that seemed to typify ankylosing spondylitis blood. Certain motif variants had earlier been reported in reactive arthritis synovial fluid and blood. Clones linked to disease, bearing a CD8+ phenotype, were relatively rare in peripheral blood.

In regard to this clonotype: Its antigen is as yet unknown.

The junction had 5 bases not matched to a gene; V was cut back by 4 bases and J by 3 bases. The CDR3 is 16 amino acids. The sequence was collected from a male donor with ankylosing spondylitis. The V call is TRBV12-3 or TRBV12-4, the J call TRBJ2-7, with TRBD2 identical over 14 bases. The sequencing sample was made of blood, either unsorted or a sorted T cell fraction (not recorded which). The CDR3 loop is CASSSRLAGGLYEQYF. Written as DNA, the CDR3 is TGTGCCAGCAGTTCCCGACTAGCGGGAGGGCTCTACGAGCAGTACTTC.